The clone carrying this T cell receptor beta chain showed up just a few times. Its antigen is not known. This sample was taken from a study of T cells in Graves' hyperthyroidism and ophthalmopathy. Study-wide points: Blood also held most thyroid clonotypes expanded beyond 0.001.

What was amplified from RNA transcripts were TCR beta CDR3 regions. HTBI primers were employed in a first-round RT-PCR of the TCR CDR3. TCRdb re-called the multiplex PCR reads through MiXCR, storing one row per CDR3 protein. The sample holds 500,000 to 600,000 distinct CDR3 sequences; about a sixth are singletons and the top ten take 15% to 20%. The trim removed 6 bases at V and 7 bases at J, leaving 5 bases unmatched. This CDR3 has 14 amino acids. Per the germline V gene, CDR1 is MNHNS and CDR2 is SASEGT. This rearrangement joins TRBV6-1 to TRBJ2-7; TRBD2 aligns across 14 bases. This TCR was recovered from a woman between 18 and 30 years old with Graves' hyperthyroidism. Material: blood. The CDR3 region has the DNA TGTGCCAGCAGGGGGACTAGCGGGGGCAAGGAGCAGTACTTC. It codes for CASRGTSGGKEQYF.